This T cell receptor beta chain derives from a study of blood T cell repertoires in COVID-19. In the study overall: COVID-19 samples from acute and convalescent phases originated in the United States, Italy and Spain. PBMCs, B-cell-depleted T cells, or T cells were the source of the cDNA or gDNA that made up the material.

Original processing methods: From reference gene primer amplification, estimates of nucleated cell counts were derived. TCRdb's table, derived via immunoSEQ multiplex PCR, lists solely in-frame clones and lacks some. Clone size and V and J calls were adopted from that table, with D and trimming inferred from the DNA. The repertoire holds about 140,000 clones, with about 84% as singletons. This CDR3 has 16 amino acids. Germline CDR1 is SGHRS and CDR2 is YFSETQ. The germline V and J ends were trimmed by 3 bases and 0 bases, with 13 bases remaining between them. This clonotype was obtained from a woman of 80 years or more in a cohort sampled during active or convalescent COVID-19. Material: peripheral blood. The rearrangement uses TRBV5-1 and TRBJ1-3; D remains ambiguous. The CDR3 bases are TGCGCCAGCAGCTCATCGGACTCCAGCTCTGGAAACACCATATATTTT. As protein: CASSSSDSSSGNTIYF. The full variable domain, rest sourced from reference TRBV5-1 and TRBJ1-3, is KAGVTQTPRYLIKTRGQQVTLSCSPISGHRSVSWYQQTPGQGLQFLFEYFSETQRNKGNFPGRFSGRQFSNSRSEMNVSTLELGDSALYLCASSSSDSSSGNTIYFGEGSWLTVV.